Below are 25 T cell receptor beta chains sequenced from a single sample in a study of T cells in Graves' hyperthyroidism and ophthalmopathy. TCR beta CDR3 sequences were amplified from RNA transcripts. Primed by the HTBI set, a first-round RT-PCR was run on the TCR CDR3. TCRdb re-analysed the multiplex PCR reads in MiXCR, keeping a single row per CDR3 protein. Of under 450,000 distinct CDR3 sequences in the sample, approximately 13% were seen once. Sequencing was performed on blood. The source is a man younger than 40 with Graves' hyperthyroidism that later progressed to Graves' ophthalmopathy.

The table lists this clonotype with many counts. The CDR3, as DNA: TGTGCCAGCAGGACTAGCGGGGGGCCGAGCTCCTACGAGCAGTACTTC. Its translation: CASRTSGGPSSYEQYF. The chain employs TRBV6-1 and TRBJ2-7; 13 bases fit TRBD2. Germline lookup yields CDR1 MNHNS and CDR2 SASEGT. Trimming removed 6 bases from V and 0 bases from J; junction bases left unmatched: 5. The CDR3 contains 16 residues.

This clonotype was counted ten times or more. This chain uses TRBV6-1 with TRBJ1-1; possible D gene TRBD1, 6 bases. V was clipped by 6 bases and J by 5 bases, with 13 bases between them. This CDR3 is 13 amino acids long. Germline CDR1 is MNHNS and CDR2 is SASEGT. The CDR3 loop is CASRIYRVTEAFF. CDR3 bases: TGTGCCAGCAGGATTTACAGGGTTACTGAAGCTTTCTTT.

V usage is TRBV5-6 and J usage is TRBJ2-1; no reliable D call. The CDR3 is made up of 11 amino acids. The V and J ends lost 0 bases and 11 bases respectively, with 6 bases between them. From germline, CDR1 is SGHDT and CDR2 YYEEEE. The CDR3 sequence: CASSLARKQFF. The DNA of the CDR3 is TGTGCCAGCAGCTTGGCCAGGAAGCAGTTCTTC.

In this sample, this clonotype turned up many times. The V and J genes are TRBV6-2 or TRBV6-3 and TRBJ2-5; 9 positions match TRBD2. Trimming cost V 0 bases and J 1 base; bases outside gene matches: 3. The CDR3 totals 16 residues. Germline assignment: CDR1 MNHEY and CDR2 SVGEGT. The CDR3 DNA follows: TGTGCCAGCAGTTACTCGGAGCGGGAGGCCCAAGAGACCCAGTACTTC. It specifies CASSYSEREAQETQYF.

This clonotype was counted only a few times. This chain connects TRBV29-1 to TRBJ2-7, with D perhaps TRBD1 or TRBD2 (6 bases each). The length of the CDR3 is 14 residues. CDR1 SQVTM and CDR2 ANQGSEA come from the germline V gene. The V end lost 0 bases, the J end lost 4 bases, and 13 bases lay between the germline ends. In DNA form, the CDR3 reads TGCAGCGTTGAAGATGGGGGGCCTAGATACGAGCAGTACTTC. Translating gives CSVEDGGPRYEQYF.

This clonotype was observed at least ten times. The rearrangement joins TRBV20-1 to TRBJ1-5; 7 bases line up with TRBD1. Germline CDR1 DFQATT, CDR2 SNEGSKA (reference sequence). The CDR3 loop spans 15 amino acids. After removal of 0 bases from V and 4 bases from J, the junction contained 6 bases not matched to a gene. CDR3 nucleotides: TGCAGTGCTAGAGATGAGAGACAGGGTAATCAGCCCCAGCATTTT. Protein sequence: CSARDERQGNQPQHF.

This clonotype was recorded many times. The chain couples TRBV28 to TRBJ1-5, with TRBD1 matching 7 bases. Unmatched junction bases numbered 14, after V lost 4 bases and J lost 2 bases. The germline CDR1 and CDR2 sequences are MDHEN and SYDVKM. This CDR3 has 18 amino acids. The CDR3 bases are TGTGCCAGCAGTTACTTACAGGGGATCGGTATTGGCAATCAGCCCCAGCATTTT. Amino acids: CASSYLQGIGIGNQPQHF. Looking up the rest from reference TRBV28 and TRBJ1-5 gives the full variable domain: DVKVTQSSRYLVKRTGEKVFLECVQDMDHENMFWYRQDPGLGLRLIYFSYDVKMKEKGDIPEGYSVSREKKERFSLILESASTNQTSMYLCASSYLQGIGIGNQPQHFGDGTRLSIL.

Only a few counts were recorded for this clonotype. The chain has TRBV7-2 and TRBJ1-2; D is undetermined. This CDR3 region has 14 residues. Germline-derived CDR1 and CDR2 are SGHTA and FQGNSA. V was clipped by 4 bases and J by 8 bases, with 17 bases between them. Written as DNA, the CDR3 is TGTGCCAGCAGCTCTCAGACGACCAAGGGAGGCTACACCTTC. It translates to CASSSQTTKGGYTF.

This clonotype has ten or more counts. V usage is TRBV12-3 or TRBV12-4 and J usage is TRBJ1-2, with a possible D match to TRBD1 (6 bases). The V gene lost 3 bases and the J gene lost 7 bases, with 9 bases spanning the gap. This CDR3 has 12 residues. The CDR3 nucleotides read TGTGCCAGCAGTTTTACAGGGTTTGGCTACACCTTC. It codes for CASSFTGFGYTF.

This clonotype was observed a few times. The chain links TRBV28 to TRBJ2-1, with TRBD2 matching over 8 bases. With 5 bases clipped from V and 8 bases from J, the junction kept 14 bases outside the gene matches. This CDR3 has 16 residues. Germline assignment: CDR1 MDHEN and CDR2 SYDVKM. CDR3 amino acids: CASSPRGWRGVDEQFF. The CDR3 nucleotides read TGTGCCAGCAGTCCCCGTGGGTGGCGGGGGGTCGATGAGCAGTTCTTC.

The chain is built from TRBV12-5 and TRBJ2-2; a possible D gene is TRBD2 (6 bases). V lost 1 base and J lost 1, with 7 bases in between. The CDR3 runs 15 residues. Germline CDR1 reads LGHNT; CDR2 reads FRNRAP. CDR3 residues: CASGLGLGNTGELFF. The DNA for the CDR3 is TGTGCTAGTGGTTTGGGACTAGGGAACACCGGGGAGCTGTTTTTT.

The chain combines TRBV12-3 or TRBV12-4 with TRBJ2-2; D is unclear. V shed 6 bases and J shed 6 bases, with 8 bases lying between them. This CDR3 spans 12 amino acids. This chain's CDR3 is CASSPTAGELFF. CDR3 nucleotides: TGTGCCAGCAGCCCCACAGCCGGGGAGCTGTTTTTT.

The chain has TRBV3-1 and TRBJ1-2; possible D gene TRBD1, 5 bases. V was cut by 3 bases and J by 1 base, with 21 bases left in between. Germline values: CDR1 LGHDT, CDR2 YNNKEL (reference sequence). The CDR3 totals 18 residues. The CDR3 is CASSHATLRDRDNYGYTF. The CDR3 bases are TGTGCCAGCAGCCACGCCACGCTCCGAGACAGAGATAACTATGGCTACACCTTC.

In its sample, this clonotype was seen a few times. For the CDR3, the DNA is TGTGCCAGCAGTTGGTCTGCCGGGGGGGCCCGGGAGACCCAGTACTTC. Its protein is CASSWSAGGARETQYF. This chain links TRBV27 with TRBJ2-5; 8 bases line up with TRBD2. Per the germline V gene, CDR1 is MNHEY and CDR2 is SMNVEV (reference sequence). The CDR3 has 16 amino acids. The junction had 12 bases not matched to a gene; V was cut back by 4 bases and J by 5 bases.

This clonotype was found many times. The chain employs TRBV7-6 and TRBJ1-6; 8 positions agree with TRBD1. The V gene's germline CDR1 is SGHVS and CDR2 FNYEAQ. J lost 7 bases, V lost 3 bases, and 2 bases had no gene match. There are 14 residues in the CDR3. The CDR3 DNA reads TGTGCCAGCAGCTTCAGACAGGGGAATTCACCCCTCCACTTT. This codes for CASSFRQGNSPLHF.

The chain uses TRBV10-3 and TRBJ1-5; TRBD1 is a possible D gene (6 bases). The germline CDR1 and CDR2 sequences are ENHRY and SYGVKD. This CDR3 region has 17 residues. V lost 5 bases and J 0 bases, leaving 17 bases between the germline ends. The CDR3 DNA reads TGTGCCATCAGTTTACAGGGACTTCGTGATAGCAATCAGCCCCAGCATTTT. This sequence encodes CAISLQGLRDSNQPQHF.

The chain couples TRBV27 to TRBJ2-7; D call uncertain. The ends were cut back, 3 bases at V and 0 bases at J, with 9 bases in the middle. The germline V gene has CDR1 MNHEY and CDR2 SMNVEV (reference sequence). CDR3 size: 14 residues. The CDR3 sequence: CASSFLRSSYEQYF. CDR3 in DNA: TGTGCCAGCAGTTTTCTGAGGAGCTCCTACGAGCAGTACTTC.

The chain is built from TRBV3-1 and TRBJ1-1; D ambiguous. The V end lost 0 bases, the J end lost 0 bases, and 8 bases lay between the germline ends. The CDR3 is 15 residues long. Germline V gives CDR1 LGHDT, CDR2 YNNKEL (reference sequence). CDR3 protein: CASSQDTVMNTEAFF. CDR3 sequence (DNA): TGTGCCAGCAGCCAAGATACAGTCATGAACACTGAAGCTTTCTTT.

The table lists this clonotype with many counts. The chain's CDR3 is CAFSAGTGGGGYTF. CDR3 DNA: TGTGCCTTTTCTGCCGGGACAGGGGGCGGTGGCTACACCTTC. This rearrangement joins TRBV30 to TRBJ1-2, with 12 positions matching TRBD1. The CDR3 has 14 amino acids. V lost 7 bases, J lost 7 bases, and 10 bases stayed unmatched. Per the germline V gene, CDR1 is GTSNPN and CDR2 is SVGIG (reference sequence).

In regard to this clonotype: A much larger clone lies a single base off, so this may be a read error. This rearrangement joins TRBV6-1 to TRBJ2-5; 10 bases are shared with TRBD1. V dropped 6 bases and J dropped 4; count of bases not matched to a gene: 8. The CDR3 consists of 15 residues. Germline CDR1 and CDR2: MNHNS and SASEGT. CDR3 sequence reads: CASSLGQGCVETQYF. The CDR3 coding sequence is TGTGCCAGCAGCTTGGGACAGGGGTGCGTAGAGACCCAGTACTTC.

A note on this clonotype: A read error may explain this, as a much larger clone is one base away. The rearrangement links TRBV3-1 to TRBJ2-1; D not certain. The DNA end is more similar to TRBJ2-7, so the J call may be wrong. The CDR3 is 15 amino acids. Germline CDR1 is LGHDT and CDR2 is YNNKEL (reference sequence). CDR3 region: CASSQDVGSYNEQYF. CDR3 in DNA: TGTGCCAGCAGCCAAGATGTTGGAAGCTACAATGAGCAGTACTTC.

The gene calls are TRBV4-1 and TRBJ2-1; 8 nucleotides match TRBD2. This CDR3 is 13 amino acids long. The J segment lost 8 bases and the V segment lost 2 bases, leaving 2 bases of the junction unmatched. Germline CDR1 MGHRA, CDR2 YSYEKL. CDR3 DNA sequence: TGCGCCAGCAGCCAACGGGGGGGAGATGAGCAGTTCTTC. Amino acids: CASSQRGGDEQFF.

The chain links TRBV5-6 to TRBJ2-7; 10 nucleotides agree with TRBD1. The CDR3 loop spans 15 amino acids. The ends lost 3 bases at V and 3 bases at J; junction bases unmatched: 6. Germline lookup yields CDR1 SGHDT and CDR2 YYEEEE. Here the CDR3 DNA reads TGTGCCAGCAGCTCACCGGGACAGGGGAACTACGAGCAGTACTTC. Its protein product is CASSSPGQGNYEQYF.

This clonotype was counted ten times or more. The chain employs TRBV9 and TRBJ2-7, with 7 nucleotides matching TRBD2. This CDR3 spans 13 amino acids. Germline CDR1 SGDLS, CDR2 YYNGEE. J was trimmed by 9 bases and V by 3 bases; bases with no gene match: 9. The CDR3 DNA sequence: TGTGCCAGCAGCGCCGGGGAGGGGTTTCGGCAGTACTTC. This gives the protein CASSAGEGFRQYF.

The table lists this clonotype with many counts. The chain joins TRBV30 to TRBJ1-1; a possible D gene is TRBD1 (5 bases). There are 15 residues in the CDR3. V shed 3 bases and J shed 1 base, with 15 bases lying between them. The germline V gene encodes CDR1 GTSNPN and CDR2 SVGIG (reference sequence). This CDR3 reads CAWSPPGPRNTEAFF. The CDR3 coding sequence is TGTGCCTGGAGCCCGCCGGGGCCGAGGAACACTGAAGCTTTCTTT.